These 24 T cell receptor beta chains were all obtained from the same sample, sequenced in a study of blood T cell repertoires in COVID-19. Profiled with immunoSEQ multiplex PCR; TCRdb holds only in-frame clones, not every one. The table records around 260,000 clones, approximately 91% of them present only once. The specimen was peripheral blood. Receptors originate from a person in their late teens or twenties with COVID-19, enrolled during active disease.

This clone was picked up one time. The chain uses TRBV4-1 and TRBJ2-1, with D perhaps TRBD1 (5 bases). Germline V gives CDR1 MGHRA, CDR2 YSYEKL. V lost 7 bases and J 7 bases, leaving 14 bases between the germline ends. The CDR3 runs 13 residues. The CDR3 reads CASKAGQWNEQFF. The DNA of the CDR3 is TGCGCCAGCAAGGCAGGGCAGTGGAATGAGCAGTTCTTC.

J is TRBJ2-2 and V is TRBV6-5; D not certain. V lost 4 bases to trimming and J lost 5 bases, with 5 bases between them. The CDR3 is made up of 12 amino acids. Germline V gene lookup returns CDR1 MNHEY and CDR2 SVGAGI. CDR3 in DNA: TGTGCCAGCAGTTTCGGTACCGGGGAGCTGTTTTTT. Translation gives CASSFGTGELFF.

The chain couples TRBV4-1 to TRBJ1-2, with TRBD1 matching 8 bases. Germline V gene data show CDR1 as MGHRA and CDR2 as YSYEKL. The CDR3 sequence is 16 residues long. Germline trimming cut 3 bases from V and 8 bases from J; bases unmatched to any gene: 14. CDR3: CASSHHPSDTGGGYTF. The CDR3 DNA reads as TGCGCCAGCAGCCACCACCCGTCTGATACAGGGGGAGGCTACACCTTC.

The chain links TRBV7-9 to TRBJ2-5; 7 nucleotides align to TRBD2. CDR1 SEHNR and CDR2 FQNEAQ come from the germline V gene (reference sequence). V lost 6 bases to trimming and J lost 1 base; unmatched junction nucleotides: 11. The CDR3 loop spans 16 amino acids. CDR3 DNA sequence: TGTGCCAGCAGTCCCGGGGTAGCGGGCCCCCAAGAGACCCAGTACTTC. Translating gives CASSPGVAGPQETQYF. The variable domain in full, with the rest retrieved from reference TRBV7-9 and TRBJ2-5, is DTGVSQNPRHKITKRGQNVTFRCDPISEHNRLYWYRQTLGQGPEFLTYFQNEAQLEKSRLLSDRFSAERPKGSFSTLEIQRTEQGDSAMYLCASSPGVAGPQETQYFGPGTRLLVL.

The CDR3 region is CASSSTSGRSGNEQFF. The CDR3 DNA is TGTGCCAGCAGTTCGACTAGCGGGAGGTCAGGGAATGAGCAGTTCTTC. The chain combines TRBV6-5 with TRBJ2-1; 13 bases map to TRBD2. The CDR3 totals 16 residues. Germline V lookup: CDR1 MNHEY, CDR2 SVGAGI. The V gene end was trimmed by 4 bases and the J gene end by 7 bases; junction bases not matched to a gene: 7.

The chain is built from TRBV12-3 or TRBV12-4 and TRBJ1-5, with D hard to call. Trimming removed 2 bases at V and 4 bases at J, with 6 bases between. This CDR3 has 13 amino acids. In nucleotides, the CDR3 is TGTGCCAGCAGTTTAAGACTGAATCAGCCCCAGCATTTT. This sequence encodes CASSLRLNQPQHF.

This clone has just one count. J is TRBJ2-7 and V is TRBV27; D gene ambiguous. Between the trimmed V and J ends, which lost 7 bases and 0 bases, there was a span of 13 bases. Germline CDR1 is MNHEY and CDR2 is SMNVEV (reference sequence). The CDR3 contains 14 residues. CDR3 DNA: TGTGCCAGCAAGTCAGCGCCGAGCTCCTACGAGCAGTACTTC. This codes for CASKSAPSSYEQYF.

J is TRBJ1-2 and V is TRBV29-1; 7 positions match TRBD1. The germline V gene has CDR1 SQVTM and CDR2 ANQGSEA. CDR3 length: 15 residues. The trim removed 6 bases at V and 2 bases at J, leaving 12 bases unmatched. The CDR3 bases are TGCAGCGTGAGCCCTCTACTGACAGGGAACTATGGCTACACCTTC. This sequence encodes CSVSPLLTGNYGYTF.

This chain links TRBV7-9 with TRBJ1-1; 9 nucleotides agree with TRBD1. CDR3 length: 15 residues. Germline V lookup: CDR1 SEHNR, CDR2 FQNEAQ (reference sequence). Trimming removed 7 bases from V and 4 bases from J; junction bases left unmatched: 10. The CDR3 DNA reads TGTGCCAGCATCCATAGAGACAGGGGGTTCACTGAAGCTTTCTTT. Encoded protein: CASIHRDRGFTEAFF.

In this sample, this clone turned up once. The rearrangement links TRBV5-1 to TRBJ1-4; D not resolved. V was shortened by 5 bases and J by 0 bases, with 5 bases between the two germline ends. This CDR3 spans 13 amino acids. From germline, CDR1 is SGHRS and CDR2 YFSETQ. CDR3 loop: CASRATTNEKLFF. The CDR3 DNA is TGCGCCAGCAGGGCAACAACTAATGAAAAACTGTTTTTT.

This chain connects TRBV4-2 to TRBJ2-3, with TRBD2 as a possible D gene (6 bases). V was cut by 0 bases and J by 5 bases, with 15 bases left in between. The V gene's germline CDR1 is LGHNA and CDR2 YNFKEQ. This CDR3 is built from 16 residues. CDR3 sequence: CASSQDPGAGGDTQYF. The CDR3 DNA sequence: TGTGCCAGCAGCCAAGATCCGGGAGCCGGGGGAGATACGCAGTATTTT.

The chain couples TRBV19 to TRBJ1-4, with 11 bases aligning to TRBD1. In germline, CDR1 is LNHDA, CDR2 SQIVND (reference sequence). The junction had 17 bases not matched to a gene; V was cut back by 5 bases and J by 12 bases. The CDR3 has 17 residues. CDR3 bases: TGTGCCAGTAGTCCTCGGACAGGGGGCGCTTTGGGAGAAGAACTGTTTTTT. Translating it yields CASSPRTGGALGEELFF.

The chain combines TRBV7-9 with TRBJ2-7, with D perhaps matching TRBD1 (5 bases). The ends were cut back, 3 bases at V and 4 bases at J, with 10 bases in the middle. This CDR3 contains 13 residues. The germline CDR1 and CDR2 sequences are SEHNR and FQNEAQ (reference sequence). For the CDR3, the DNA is TGTGCCAGCAGCTTCCCACAGGCTTACGAGCAGTACTTC. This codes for CASSFPQAYEQYF.

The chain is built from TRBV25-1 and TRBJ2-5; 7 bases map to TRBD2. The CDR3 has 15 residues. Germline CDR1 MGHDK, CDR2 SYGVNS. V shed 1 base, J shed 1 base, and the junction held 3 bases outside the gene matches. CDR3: CASSESGGVQETQYF. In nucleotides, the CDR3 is TGTGCCAGCAGTGAATCTGGGGGGGTCCAAGAGACCCAGTACTTC.

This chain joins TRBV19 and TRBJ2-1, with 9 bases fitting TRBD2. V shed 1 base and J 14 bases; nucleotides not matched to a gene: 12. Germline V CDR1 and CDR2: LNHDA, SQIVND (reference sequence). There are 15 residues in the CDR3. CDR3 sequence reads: CASSIGTSGLMKKFF. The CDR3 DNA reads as TGTGCCAGTAGTATAGGCACTAGCGGGCTCATGAAAAAGTTCTTC.

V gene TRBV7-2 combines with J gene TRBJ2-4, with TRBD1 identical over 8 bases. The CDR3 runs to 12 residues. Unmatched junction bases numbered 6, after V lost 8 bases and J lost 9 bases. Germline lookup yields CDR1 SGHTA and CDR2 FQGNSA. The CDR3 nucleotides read TGTGCCAGCGGCGACAGGGGTGGCATTCAGTACTTC. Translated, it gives CASGDRGGIQYF.

The CDR3 nucleotides read TGTGCCAGCAGTGAAGCGGGGAGCGGGAGTCCCTACGAGCAGTACTTC. Its translation: CASSEAGSGSPYEQYF. The chain recombines TRBV6-1 with TRBJ2-7; TRBD2 matches 8 bases. J gave up 2 bases and V 0 bases, and 6 bases lay outside the gene matches. CDR1 is MNHNS, CDR2 SASEGT, per germline. The length of the CDR3 is 16 residues.

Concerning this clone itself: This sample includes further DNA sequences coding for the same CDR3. CDR3 in amino acids: CASSSRGNQPQHF. The DNA for the CDR3 is TGTGCCAGCAGCTCCAGGGGAAATCAGCCCCAGCATTTT. The chain carries TRBV7-9 and TRBJ1-5; TRBD1 is a possible D gene (6 bases). V was trimmed by 4 bases and J by 4 bases, leaving 8 bases between them. CDR1 SEHNR and CDR2 FQNEAQ come from the germline V gene (reference sequence). The CDR3 totals 13 residues. Full variable domain (rest looked up from reference TRBV7-9 and TRBJ1-5): DTGVSQNPRHKITKRGQNVTFRCDPISEHNRLYWYRQTLGQGPEFLTYFQNEAQLEKSRLLSDRFSAERPKGSFSTLEIQRTEQGDSAMYLCASSSRGNQPQHFGDGTRLSIL.

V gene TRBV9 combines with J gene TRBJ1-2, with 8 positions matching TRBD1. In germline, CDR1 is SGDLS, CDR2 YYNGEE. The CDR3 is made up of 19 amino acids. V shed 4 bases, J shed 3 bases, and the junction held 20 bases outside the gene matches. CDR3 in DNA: TGTGCCAGCAGCTCCCGTCTAGAGGGTCAGGGGGCGAATGACTATGGCTACACCTTC. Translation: CASSSRLEGQGANDYGYTF.

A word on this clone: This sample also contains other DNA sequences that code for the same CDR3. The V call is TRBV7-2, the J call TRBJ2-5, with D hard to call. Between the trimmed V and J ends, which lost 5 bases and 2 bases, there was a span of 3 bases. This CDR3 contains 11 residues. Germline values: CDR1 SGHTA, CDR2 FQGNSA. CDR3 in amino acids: CASSLQETQYF. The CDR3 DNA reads TGTGCCAGCAGCCTACAAGAGACCCAGTACTTC.

CDR3 coding DNA: TGTGCCAGCAGCCCCGAGCGTGGCTACACCTTC. Its translation: CASSPERGYTF. This chain joins TRBV7-9 and TRBJ1-2; unclear D gene. The germline V gene has CDR1 SEHNR and CDR2 FQNEAQ (reference sequence). There are 11 residues in the CDR3. The V end was cut by 5 bases, the J end by 7 bases, with 8 bases between.

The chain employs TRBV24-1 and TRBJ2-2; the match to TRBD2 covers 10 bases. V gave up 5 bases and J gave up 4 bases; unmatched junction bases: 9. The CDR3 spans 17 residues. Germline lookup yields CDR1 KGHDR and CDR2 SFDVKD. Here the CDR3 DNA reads TGTGCCACCAGTGGTCGTAGCGGGAGGACGGCCACCGGGGAGCTGTTTTTT. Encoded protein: CATSGRSGRTATGELFF.

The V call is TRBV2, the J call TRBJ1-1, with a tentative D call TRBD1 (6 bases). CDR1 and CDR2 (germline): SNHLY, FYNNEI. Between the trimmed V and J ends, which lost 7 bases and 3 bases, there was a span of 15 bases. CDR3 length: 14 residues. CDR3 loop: CASTEGTIHTEAFF. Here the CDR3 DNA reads TGTGCCAGCACCGAGGGGACAATCCACACTGAAGCTTTCTTT.

CDR3 region: CASSSTRLAGEQFF. The CDR3 bases are TGTGCCAGCAGCTCGACAAGACTAGCAGGTGAGCAGTTCTTC. The gene calls are TRBV7-8 and TRBJ2-1; 7 bases fit TRBD2. With 4 bases clipped from V and 9 bases from J, the junction kept 9 bases outside the gene matches. The CDR3 extends over 14 amino acids. Germline loops: CDR1 SGHVS, CDR2 FQNEAQ.